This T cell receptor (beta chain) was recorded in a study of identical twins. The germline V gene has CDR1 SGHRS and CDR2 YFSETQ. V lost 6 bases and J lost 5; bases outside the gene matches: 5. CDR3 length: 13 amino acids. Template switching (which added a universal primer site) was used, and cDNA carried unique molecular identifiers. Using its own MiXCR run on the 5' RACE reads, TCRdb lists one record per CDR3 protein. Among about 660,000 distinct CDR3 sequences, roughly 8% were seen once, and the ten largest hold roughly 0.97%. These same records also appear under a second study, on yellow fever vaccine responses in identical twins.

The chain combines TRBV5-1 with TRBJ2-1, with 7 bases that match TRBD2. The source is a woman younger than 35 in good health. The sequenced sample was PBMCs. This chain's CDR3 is CASTVSGHNEQFF. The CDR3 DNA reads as TGCGCCAGCACGGTTAGCGGGCACAATGAGCAGTTCTTC.